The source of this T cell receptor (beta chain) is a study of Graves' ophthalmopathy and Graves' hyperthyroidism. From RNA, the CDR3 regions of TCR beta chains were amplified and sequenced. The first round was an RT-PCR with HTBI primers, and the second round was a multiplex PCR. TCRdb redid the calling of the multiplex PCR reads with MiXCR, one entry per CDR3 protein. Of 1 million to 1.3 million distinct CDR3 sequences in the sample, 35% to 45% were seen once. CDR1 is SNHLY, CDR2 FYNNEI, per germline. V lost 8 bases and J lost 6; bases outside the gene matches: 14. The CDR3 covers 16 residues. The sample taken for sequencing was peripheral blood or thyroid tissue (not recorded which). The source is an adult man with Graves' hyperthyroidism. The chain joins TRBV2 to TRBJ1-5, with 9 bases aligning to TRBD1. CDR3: CASPSLRQGVSQPQHF. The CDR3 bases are TGTGCCAGCCCGTCTCTCAGACAGGGGGTTTCTCAGCCCCAGCATTTT.